This T cell receptor (beta chain) came from a study of T-cell reconstitution after alpha-beta-depleted transplantation in children. Overall study findings and caveats: One year after transplant, T-cell counts and diversity came mostly from newly produced T cells.

In its sample, this clonotype was seen many times. The antigen remains undetermined. V lost 3 bases to trimming and J lost 0 bases, with 7 bases between them. The CDR3 has 13 amino acids. Germline V CDR1 and CDR2: DFQATT, SNEGSKA (reference sequence). Unique molecular identifiers were used in preparing the TCRbeta library. MiXCR was run by TCRdb on the PCR reads, yielding one entry per CDR3 protein. This table has hundreds of thousands of distinct CDR3 sequences, about 12% appearing once. The rearrangement links TRBV20-1 to TRBJ2-3, with D maybe TRBD2 (6 bases). The source was PBMCs, collected before TCRalphabeta/CD19-depleted stem cell transplant. This clonotype was sampled from a girl between 2 and 10 years old with congenital amegakaryocytic thrombocytopenia, due to receive a stem cell transplant. CDR3 residues: CSASGLSTDTQYF. The CDR3 DNA is TGCAGTGCTAGCGGACTAAGCACAGATACGCAGTATTTT.